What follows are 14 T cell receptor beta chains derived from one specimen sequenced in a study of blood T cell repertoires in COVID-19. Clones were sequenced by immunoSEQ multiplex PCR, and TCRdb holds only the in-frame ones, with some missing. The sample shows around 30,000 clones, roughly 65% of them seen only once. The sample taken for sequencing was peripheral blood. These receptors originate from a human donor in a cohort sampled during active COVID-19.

The chain's CDR3 is CASLGGGLSGNTIYF. Written as DNA, the CDR3 is TGTGCCAGCCTCGGCGGGGGGCTTTCTGGAAACACCATATATTTT. The rearrangement uses TRBV28 and TRBJ1-3; weak D call: TRBD1 (6 bases). The CDR3 length is 15 residues. The germline V gene encodes CDR1 MDHEN and CDR2 SYDVKM. With 8 bases removed from V and 1 base from J, the gap between germline ends came to 15 bases.

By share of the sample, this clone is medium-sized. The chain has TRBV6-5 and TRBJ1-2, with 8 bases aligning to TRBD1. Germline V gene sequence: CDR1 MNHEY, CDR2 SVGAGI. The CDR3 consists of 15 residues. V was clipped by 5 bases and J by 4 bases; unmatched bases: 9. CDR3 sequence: CASSQKTGAVYGYTF. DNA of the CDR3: TGTGCCAGCAGTCAAAAGACAGGGGCAGTCTATGGCTACACCTTC.

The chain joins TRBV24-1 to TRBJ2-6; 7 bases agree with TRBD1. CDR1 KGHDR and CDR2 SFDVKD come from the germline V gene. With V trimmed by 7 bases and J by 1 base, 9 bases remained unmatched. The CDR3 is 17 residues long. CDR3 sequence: CATSHRDSPSGANVLTF. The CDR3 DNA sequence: TGTGCCACCAGCCACCGGGACAGTCCTTCTGGGGCCAACGTCCTGACTTTC.

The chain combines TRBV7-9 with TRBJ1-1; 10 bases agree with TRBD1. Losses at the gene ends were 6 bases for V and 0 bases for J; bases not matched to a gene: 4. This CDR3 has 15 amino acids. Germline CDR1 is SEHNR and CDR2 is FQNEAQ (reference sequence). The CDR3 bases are TGTGCCAGCAGTCGACAGGGGGCCTTGAACACTGAAGCTTTCTTT. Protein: CASSRQGALNTEAFF.

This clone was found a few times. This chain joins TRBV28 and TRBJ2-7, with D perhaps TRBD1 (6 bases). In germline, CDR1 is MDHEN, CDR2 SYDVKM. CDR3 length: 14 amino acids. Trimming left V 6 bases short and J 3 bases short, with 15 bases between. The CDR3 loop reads CASRERDTIYEQYF. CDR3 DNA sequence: TGTGCCAGCAGGGAACGGGACACCATCTACGAGCAGTACTTC.

CDR3 loop: CASSLASTTYEQYF. The CDR3 coding sequence is TGTGCCAGCAGCTTAGCTTCGACTACCTACGAGCAGTACTTC. The V gene is TRBV7-2, the J gene TRBJ2-7, with D perhaps TRBD2 (5 bases). The germline V gene has CDR1 SGHTA and CDR2 FQGNSA. There are 14 residues in the CDR3. The V and J ends lost 0 bases and 2 bases respectively, with 8 bases between them. Together with reference TRBV7-2 and TRBJ2-7, the CDR3 gives the full variable domain: GAGVSQSPSNKVTEKGKDVELRCDPISGHTALYWYRQSLGQGLEFLIYFQGNSAPDKSGLPSDRFSAERTGGSVSTLTIQRTQQEDSAVYLCASSLASTTYEQYFGPGTRLTVT.

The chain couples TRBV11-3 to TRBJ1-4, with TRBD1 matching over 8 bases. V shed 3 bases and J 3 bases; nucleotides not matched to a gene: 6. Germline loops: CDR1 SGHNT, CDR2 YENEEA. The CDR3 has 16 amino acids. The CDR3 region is CASSFTGGYANEKLFF. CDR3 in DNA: TGTGCCAGCAGCTTCACAGGGGGTTACGCTAATGAAAAACTGTTTTTT.

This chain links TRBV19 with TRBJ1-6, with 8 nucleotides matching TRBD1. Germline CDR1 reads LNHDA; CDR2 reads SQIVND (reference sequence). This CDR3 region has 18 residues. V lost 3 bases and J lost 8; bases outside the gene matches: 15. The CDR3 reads CASSMGQDWSGIDSPLHF. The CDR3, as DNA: TGTGCCAGTAGTATGGGACAGGACTGGTCCGGGATTGATTCACCCCTCCACTTT.

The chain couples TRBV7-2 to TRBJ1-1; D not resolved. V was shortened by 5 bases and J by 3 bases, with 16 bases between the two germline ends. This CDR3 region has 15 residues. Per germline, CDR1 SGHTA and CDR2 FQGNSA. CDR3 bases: TGTGCCAGCAGCCTCGTTGGAATTCGGGACACTGAAGCTTTCTTT. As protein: CASSLVGIRDTEAFF.

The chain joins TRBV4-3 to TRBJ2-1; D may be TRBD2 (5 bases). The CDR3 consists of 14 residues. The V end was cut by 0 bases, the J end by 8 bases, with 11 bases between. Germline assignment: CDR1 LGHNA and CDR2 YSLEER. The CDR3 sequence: CASSQDSVSDEQFF. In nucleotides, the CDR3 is TGCGCCAGCAGCCAAGATAGCGTTTCCGATGAGCAGTTCTTC.

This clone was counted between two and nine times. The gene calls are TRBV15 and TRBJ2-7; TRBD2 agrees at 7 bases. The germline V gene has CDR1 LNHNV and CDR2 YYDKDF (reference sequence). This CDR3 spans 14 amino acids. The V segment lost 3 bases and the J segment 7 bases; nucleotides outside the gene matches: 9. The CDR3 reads CATSSGGNSREQYF. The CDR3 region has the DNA TGTGCCACCAGCAGCGGGGGGAACAGTCGGGAGCAGTACTTC.

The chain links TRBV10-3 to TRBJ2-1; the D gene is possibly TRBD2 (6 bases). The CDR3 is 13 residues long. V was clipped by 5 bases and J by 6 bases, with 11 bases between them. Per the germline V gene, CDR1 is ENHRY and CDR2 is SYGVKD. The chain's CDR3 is CAISREWGNEQFF. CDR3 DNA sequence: TGTGCCATCAGTCGGGAGTGGGGCAATGAGCAGTTCTTC.

CDR3 in DNA: TGTGCCAGCAGCCAGGGGGGCAGCAGCACAGATACGCAGTATTTT. Its translation: CASSQGGSSTDTQYF. The chain joins TRBV9 to TRBJ2-3, with D perhaps matching TRBD1 (7 bases). The CDR3 totals 15 residues. V lost 4 bases, J lost 0 bases, and 12 bases lay in between. Germline V gene data show CDR1 as SGDLS and CDR2 as YYNGEE.

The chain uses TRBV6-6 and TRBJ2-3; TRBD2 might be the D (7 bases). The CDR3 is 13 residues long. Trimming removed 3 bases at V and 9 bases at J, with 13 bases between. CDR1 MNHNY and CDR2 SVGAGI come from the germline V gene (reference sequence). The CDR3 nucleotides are TGTGCCAGCAGTTATCGTGGGGGGGCCACGCAGTATTTT. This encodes CASSYRGGATQYF.